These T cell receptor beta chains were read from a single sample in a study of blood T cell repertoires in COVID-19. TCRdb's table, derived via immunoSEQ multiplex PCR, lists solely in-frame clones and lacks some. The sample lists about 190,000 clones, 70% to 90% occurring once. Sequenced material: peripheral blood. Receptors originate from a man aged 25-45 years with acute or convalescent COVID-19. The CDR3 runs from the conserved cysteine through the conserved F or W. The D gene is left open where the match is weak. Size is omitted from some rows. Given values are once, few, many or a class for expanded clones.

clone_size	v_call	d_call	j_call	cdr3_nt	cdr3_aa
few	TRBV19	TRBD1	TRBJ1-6	TGTGCCAGCGAGGGACAGCCTAATTCACCCCTCCACTTT	CASEGQPNSPLHF
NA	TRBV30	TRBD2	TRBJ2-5	TGTGCCTGGAGGACTAGCGGGCAAGGGGAGACCCAGTACTTC	CAWRTSGQGETQYF
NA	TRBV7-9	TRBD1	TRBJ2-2	TGTGCCAGCAGTTATGGGACAGGGAACACCGGGGAGCTGTTTTTT	CASSYGTGNTGELFF
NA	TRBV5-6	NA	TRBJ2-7	TGTGCCAGCAGCTCGACCCCCATGGCGGCCTCCTACGAGCAGTACTTC	CASSSTPMAASYEQYF
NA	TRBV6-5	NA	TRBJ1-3	TGTGCCAGCAGTTACGCTGCGCTGTACAGTGGAAACACCATATATTTT	CASSYAALYSGNTIYF
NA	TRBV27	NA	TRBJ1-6	TGTGCCAGCAGAGTCCGGGTGGGGGGTTCACCCCTCCACTTT	CASRVRVGGSPLHF
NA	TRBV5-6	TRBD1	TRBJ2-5	TGTGCCAGCAGGCCGACAGGGGCGGGAGAGACCCAGTACTTC	CASRPTGAGETQYF
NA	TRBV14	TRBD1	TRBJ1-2	TGTGCCAGCAGCCGGAAAGGGACAGCTAACTATGGCTACACCTTC	CASSRKGTANYGYTF
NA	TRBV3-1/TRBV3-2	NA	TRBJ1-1	TGTGCCAGCAGCCCCTACGGGGGGGACCGGGCTGAAGCTTTCTTT	CASSPYGGDRAEAFF
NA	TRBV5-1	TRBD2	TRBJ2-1	TGCGCCAGCAACCCTCTAGCGGGTGGCTACAATGAGCAGTTCTTC	CASNPLAGGYNEQFF
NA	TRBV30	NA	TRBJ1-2	TGTGCCTGGAGTCAGGGAGGTGGCTACACCTTC	CAWSQGGGYTF
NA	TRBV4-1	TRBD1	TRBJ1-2	TGCGCCAGCAGCCATAGACAGGGGAACTATGGCTACACCTTC	CASSHRQGNYGYTF
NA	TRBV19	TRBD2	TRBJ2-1	TGTGCCAGTAGTTTCGGGACTAGCTTTAGCAATGAGCAGTTCTTC	CASSFGTSFSNEQFF
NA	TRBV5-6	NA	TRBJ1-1	TGTGCCAGCAGCTTGGAGTTTCGGTTACTAGGCACTGAAGCTTTCTTT	CASSLEFRLLGTEAFF
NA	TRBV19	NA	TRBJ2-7	TGTGCCAGTAGTGGGTGGTTCGGGAGTTACGAGCAGTACTTC	CASSGWFGSYEQYF
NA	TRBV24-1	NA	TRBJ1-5	TGTGCCACCAGTGACGGCAGGGTGGGCAATCAGCCCCAGCATTTT	CATSDGRVGNQPQHF
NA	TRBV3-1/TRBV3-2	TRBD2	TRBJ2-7	TGTGCCAGCAGCCAAGTTAGCGGGGGGGCCCTACACGAGCAGTACTTC	CASSQVSGGALHEQYF
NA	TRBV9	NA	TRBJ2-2	TGTGCCAGCAGCGTAGTTATGAGGGCCGGGGAGCTGTTTTTT	CASSVVMRAGELFF
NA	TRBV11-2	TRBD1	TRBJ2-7	TGTGCCAGCAGCTCCCAGACAGGGGGGCCAATGGGGCAGTACTTC	CASSSQTGGPMGQYF
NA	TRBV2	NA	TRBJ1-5	TGTGCCAGCAGCGAAACAGGGTATAGCAATCAGCCCCAGCATTTT	CASSETGYSNQPQHF
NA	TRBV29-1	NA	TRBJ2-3	TGCAGCGTTGAAGGTCCCGGGGCAGATACGCAGTATTTT	CSVEGPGADTQYF
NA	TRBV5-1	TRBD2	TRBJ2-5	TGCGCCAGCAGCCCAGGGACTAGCGGGAGGGCCAGTAACTTC	CASSPGTSGRASNF
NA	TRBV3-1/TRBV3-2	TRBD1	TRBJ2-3	TGTGCCAGCAGCCAAGAAGGGACAGGGGGCTATCCTGAGACAGATACGCAGTATTTT	CASSQEGTGGYPETDTQYF
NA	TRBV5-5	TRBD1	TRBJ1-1	TGTGCCAGCAGCTCGGGACAGGGGGCCGGTGTAGCTTTCTTT	CASSSGQGAGVAFF
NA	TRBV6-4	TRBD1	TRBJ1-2	TGTGCCAGCAGCTCACAGGGGTATGGCGGCTACACCTTC	CASSSQGYGGYTF
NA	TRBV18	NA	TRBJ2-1	TGTGCCAGCTCACCACAGGGGAATGAGCAGTTCTTC	CASSPQGNEQFF
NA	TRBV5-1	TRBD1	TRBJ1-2	TGCGCCAGCACTATCGGAACAGGGGACTATGGCTACACCTTC	CASTIGTGDYGYTF
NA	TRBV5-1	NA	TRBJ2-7	TGCGCCAGCAGCTTGGGGAGGGGCAGCGAGCAGTACTTC	CASSLGRGSEQYF